The 18 T cell receptor beta chains given below trace back to one sample, sequenced in a study of blood T cell repertoires in COVID-19. The method was immunoSEQ multiplex PCR; TCRdb's version includes in-frame clones alone and lacks a portion of them. The sample contains 45,000 to 65,000 clones, 85% to 90% of which appear only once. Material: peripheral blood. These receptors were obtained from a human donor in a cohort sampled during active COVID-19.

This clone was recorded only once. This CDR3 reads CASRATGAAEAFF. CDR3 coding DNA: TGTGCCAGCAGGGCGACAGGGGCCGCTGAAGCTTTCTTT. V is TRBV27 and J is TRBJ1-1; TRBD1 aligns across 8 bases. The CDR3 covers 13 residues. Germline V gene sequence: CDR1 MNHEY, CDR2 SMNVEV (reference sequence). V shed 6 bases and J 6 bases; nucleotides not matched to a gene: 6.

The chain employs TRBV24-1 and TRBJ2-3; D is unclear. This CDR3 comprises 15 residues. Germline CDR1 and CDR2: KGHDR and SFDVKD. V gave up 2 bases and J gave up 3 bases, with 11 bases separating them. CDR3 loop: CATSDWSLTTDTQYF. The CDR3 DNA is TGTGCCACCAGTGATTGGAGCCTAACGACAGATACGCAGTATTTT.

The J gene is TRBJ2-7, the V gene TRBV30; no clear D gene. This CDR3 has 10 residues. Germline CDR1 and CDR2: GTSNPN and SVGIG (reference sequence). The V end was cut by 5 bases, the J end by 4 bases, with 6 bases between. The CDR3 here is CAWGQYEQYF. DNA of the CDR3: TGTGCCTGGGGCCAATACGAGCAGTACTTC.

The gene calls are TRBV30 and TRBJ1-1; D might be TRBD1 (5 bases). The CDR3 totals 17 residues. Germline loops: CDR1 GTSNPN, CDR2 SVGIG (reference sequence). Deletions cut 2 bases from V and 0 bases from J, with 19 bases between. CDR3 DNA sequence: TGTGCCTGGAGTCCAACCGGGACTCGACCAATGAACACTGAAGCTTTCTTT. It encodes CAWSPTGTRPMNTEAFF.

This clone was detected a few times. The rearrangement links TRBV5-4 to TRBJ1-4, with TRBD1 matching 9 bases. V gave up 3 bases and J gave up 7 bases; unmatched junction bases: 7. The CDR3 totals 15 residues. Germline V lookup: CDR1 SGHNT, CDR2 YYREEE (reference sequence). DNA for the CDR3: TGTGCCAGCAGCTGGGGACAGGGATTAGGTGAAAAACTGTTTTTT. This encodes CASSWGQGLGEKLFF. Drawing the rest from reference TRBV5-4 and TRBJ1-4, the complete variable domain is ETGVTQSPTHLIKTRGQQVTLRCSSQSGHNTVSWYQQALGQGPQFIFQYYREEENGRGNFPPRFSGLQFPNYSSELNVNALELDDSALYLCASSWGQGLGEKLFFGSGTQLSVL.

The V call is TRBV15, the J call TRBJ2-3; possibly TRBD1 for D (6 bases). V was shortened by 0 bases and J by 6 bases, with 16 bases between the two germline ends. Germline V gene sequence: CDR1 LNHNV, CDR2 YYDKDF (reference sequence). The CDR3 totals 16 residues. CDR3 loop: CATSRDGGTQGDTQYF. The CDR3 nucleotides read TGTGCCACCAGCAGAGATGGTGGCACTCAGGGGGATACGCAGTATTTT. Using reference TRBV15 and TRBJ2-3 for the parts outside the CDR3, the full variable domain is DAMVIQNPRYQVTQFGKPVTLSCSQTLNHNVMYWYQQKSSQAPKLLFHYYDKDFNNEADTPDNFQSRRPNTSFCFLDIRSPGLGDTAMYLCATSRDGGTQGDTQYFGPGTRLTVL.

The chain is built from TRBV6-5 and TRBJ1-1; no firm D call. V lost 6 bases and J lost 2, with 13 bases in between. This CDR3 spans 14 amino acids. Per germline, CDR1 MNHEY and CDR2 SVGAGI. CDR3 amino acids: CASSNRGINTEAFF. The CDR3 region has the DNA TGTGCCAGCAGCAACCGAGGGATTAACACTGAAGCTTTCTTT.

The rearrangement links TRBV9 to TRBJ2-3, with 10 positions matching TRBD2. After removal of 4 bases from V and 2 bases from J, the junction contained 4 bases not matched to a gene. The CDR3 runs 15 residues. Germline assignment: CDR1 SGDLS and CDR2 YYNGEE. The CDR3 here is CASSFSGGLTDTQYF. CDR3 DNA: TGTGCCAGCAGCTTTAGCGGGGGGCTCACAGATACGCAGTATTTT.

The V gene is TRBV6-5, the J gene TRBJ1-2; the match to TRBD1 covers 7 bases. CDR1 and CDR2 from the germline V gene are MNHEY and SVGAGI. The junction had 11 bases not matched to a gene; V was cut back by 6 bases and J by 4 bases. The CDR3 is 15 amino acids. Here the CDR3 reads CASSVTGADLYGYTF. For the CDR3, the DNA is TGTGCCAGCAGCGTTACAGGGGCCGACCTCTATGGCTACACCTTC.

The CDR3 nucleotides read TGTGCCAGCAGCTTTAGGGAGTTTGAAGCTTTCTTT. Residues: CASSFREFEAFF. The genes are TRBV12-3 or TRBV12-4 and TRBJ1-1, with unresolved D. Trimming removed 6 bases at V and 7 bases at J, with 12 bases between. The CDR3 totals 12 residues.

The V gene is TRBV6-2 or TRBV6-3, the J gene TRBJ2-4; 8 nucleotides match TRBD2. Germline CDR1 MNHEY, CDR2 SVGEGT. CDR3 size: 16 residues. V trimming: 4 bases; J trimming: 1 base; junction bases outside the gene matches: 6. CDR3 coding DNA: TGTGCCAGCAGTTTGCCGGGACTAGAGGCCAAAAACATTCAGTACTTC. Translation: CASSLPGLEAKNIQYF.

The CDR3 DNA reads TGTGCCATCAGTGAGTCGGTAAACAGACAAAACATTCAGTACTTC. It encodes CAISESVNRQNIQYF. V and J are TRBV10-3 and TRBJ2-4; D is ambiguous. CDR1 is ENHRY and CDR2 is SYGVKD in the germline V gene. The V and J ends lost 0 bases and 5 bases respectively, with 11 bases between them. This CDR3 region has 15 residues.

J is TRBJ2-5 and V is TRBV3-1 (or the pseudogene TRBV3-2), with D unclear. Trimming took off 4 bases at V and 2 bases at J, with 11 bases between the two ends. The germline gives CDR1 LGHDT, CDR2 YNNKEL (reference sequence). The CDR3 loop spans 14 amino acids. CDR3 bases: TGTGCCAGCAGCCCATGGGCTACTCAAGAGACCCAGTACTTC. Protein: CASSPWATQETQYF.

The genes are TRBV7-9 and TRBJ2-7; D gene ambiguous. V was shortened by 6 bases and J by 0 bases, with 12 bases between the two germline ends. CDR1 SEHNR and CDR2 FQNEAQ come from the germline V gene (reference sequence). The CDR3 length is 14 residues. The CDR3 DNA reads as TGTGCCAGCAGTCCGAGTGCGAGCTCCTACGAGCAGTACTTC. It encodes CASSPSASSYEQYF.

This sequence joins TRBV30 and TRBJ2-4; 7 positions agree with TRBD1. Germline loops: CDR1 GTSNPN, CDR2 SVGIG (reference sequence). CDR3 size: 16 residues. Trimming cost V 5 bases and J 8 bases; bases outside gene matches: 18. The chain's CDR3 is CAWAGGSVVGADIQYF. The CDR3 DNA reads TGTGCCTGGGCAGGGGGTAGCGTCGTAGGTGCGGACATTCAGTACTTC.

CDR3 sequence: CASSEALQPVKRDEQYV. The CDR3 bases are TGTGCCAGCAGTGAAGCGCTTCAGCCCGTGAAGAGGGACGAGCAGTACGTC. V and J are TRBV2 and TRBJ2-7; D is perhaps TRBD2 (5 bases). The germline V and J ends were trimmed by 0 bases and 5 bases, with 20 bases remaining between them. This CDR3 has 17 amino acids. Germline V gene data show CDR1 as SNHLY and CDR2 as FYNNEI.

The V call is TRBV11-1, the J call TRBJ1-2; 8 bases agree with TRBD1. Germline lookup yields CDR1 SGHAT and CDR2 FQDESV (reference sequence). Unmatched junction bases numbered 8, after V lost 5 bases and J lost 6 bases. The CDR3 covers 14 residues. This CDR3 reads CASSAPGTGDGYTF. In DNA form, the CDR3 reads TGTGCCAGCAGCGCACCCGGGACAGGAGATGGCTACACCTTC.

This chain links TRBV11-3 with TRBJ2-1, with D perhaps TRBD2 (6 bases). The CDR3 has 13 residues. In germline, CDR1 is SGHNT, CDR2 YENEEA. V lost 8 bases and J 2 bases, leaving 10 bases between the germline ends. CDR3 bases: TGTGCCAGCCTCAAGCGGGCCTACAATGAGCAGTTCTTC. Translation: CASLKRAYNEQFF.